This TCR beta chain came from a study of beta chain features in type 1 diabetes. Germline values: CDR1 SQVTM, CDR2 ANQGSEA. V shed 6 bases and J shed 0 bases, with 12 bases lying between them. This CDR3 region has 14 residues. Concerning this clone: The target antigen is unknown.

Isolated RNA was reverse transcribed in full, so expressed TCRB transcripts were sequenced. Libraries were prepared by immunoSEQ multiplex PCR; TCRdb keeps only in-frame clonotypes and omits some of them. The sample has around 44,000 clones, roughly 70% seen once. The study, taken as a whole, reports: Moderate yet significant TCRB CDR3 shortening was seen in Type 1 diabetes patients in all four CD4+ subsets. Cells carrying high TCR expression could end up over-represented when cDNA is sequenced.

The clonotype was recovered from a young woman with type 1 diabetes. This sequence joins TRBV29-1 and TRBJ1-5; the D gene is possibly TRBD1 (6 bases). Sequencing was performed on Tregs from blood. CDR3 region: CSVITQGSNQPQHF. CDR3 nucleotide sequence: TGCAGCGTCATTACACAGGGTAGCAATCAGCCCCAGCATTTT.